These 20 T cell receptor beta chains originate from one sample sequenced in a study of blood T cell repertoires in COVID-19. Libraries were prepared by immunoSEQ multiplex PCR; TCRdb keeps only in-frame clonotypes and omits some of them. The profile shows about 330,000 clones, roughly 88% of them singletons. Sequenced: PBMCs or T cells enriched from blood (not recorded which). All receptors derive from a man under 40 who had recovered from COVID-19.

The rearrangement joins TRBV4-1 to TRBJ2-1; D possibly corresponds to TRBD1 (5 bases). The length of the CDR3 is 18 residues. The germline V and J ends were trimmed by 0 bases and 4 bases, with 19 bases remaining between them. CDR1 MGHRA and CDR2 YSYEKL come from the germline V gene. The CDR3 here is CASSQDLFETGAYNEQFF. CDR3 DNA sequence: TGCGCCAGCAGCCAAGATCTGTTTGAAACAGGAGCTTACAATGAGCAGTTCTTC.

This chain joins TRBV19 and TRBJ1-5, with 9 bases that match TRBD1. Per the germline V gene, CDR1 is LNHDA and CDR2 is SQIVND (reference sequence). Trimming at V came to 6 bases and at J to 0 bases, leaving 15 bases not matched to a gene. The CDR3 has 19 residues. The CDR3 sequence: CASRGPGTGIYISNQPQHF. The DNA of the CDR3 is TGTGCCAGTAGAGGCCCCGGGACAGGGATATACATTAGCAATCAGCCCCAGCATTTT. Complete variable domain (other parts from reference TRBV19 and TRBJ1-5): DGGITQSPKYLFRKEGQNVTLSCEQNLNHDAMYWYRQDPGQGLRLIYYSQIVNDFQKGDIAEGYSVSREKKESFPLTVTSAQKNPTAFYLCASRGPGTGIYISNQPQHFGDGTRLSIL.

The chain uses TRBV10-3 and TRBJ1-2; no reliable D call. Deletions cut 0 bases from V and 2 bases from J, with 7 bases between. Germline-derived CDR1 and CDR2 are ENHRY and SYGVKD. The CDR3 runs 14 residues. DNA of the CDR3: TGTGCCATCAGTGAGTCTGGGCAGAACTATGGCTACACCTTC. Its translation: CAISESGQNYGYTF.

This chain joins TRBV11-3 and TRBJ2-3; D is ambiguous. The V and J ends lost 5 bases and 4 bases respectively, with 16 bases between them. Germline assignment: CDR1 SGHNT and CDR2 YENEEA. The CDR3 is 15 amino acids. DNA of the CDR3: TGTGCCAGCAGCCCATCGACTGTCTGGGCAGATACGCAGTATTTT. Translation: CASSPSTVWADTQYF.

The chain carries TRBV27 and TRBJ1-5; maybe TRBD1 (6 bases). Trimming removed 7 bases at V and 1 base at J, with 14 bases between. The germline V gene has CDR1 MNHEY and CDR2 SMNVEV (reference sequence). The CDR3 is made up of 15 amino acids. This chain's CDR3 is CASKQGSKSNQPQHF. CDR3 nucleotide sequence: TGTGCCAGCAAGCAGGGGTCTAAAAGCAATCAGCCCCAGCATTTT.

The genes are TRBV4-1 and TRBJ1-2, with TRBD1 matching 9 bases. V was pared by 1 base and J by 7 bases, with 7 bases of the junction left unmatched. CDR3 length equals 15 residues. Germline values: CDR1 MGHRA, CDR2 YSYEKL. As DNA, the CDR3 is TGCGCCAGCAGCCAAGGCGGGGACAGGGCGTCTGGCTACACCTTC. It codes for CASSQGGDRASGYTF.

The chain has TRBV18 and TRBJ1-6; 8 bases align to TRBD1. With 3 bases clipped from V and 1 base from J, the junction kept 2 bases outside the gene matches. The CDR3 is 16 residues long. Germline CDR1 reads KGHSH; CDR2 reads LQKENI. CDR3: CASSPYRGSYNSPLHF. For the CDR3, the DNA is TGTGCCAGCTCACCTTACAGGGGGTCCTATAATTCACCCCTCCACTTT.

The chain employs TRBV5-6 and TRBJ1-2, with 8 nucleotides matching TRBD1. Trimming removed 4 bases from V and 2 bases from J; junction bases left unmatched: 19. CDR1 is SGHDT and CDR2 is YYEEEE in the germline V gene. This CDR3 contains 19 residues. As DNA, the CDR3 is TGTGCCAGCAGCCCGACGGTGGGGACAGGAAAGGTTCCGAACTATGGCTACACCTTC. Amino acid sequence: CASSPTVGTGKVPNYGYTF.

This chain uses TRBV4-1 with TRBJ2-1, with TRBD2 as a possible D gene (5 bases). Between the trimmed V and J ends, which lost 2 bases and 1 base, there was a span of 12 bases. Germline assignment: CDR1 MGHRA and CDR2 YSYEKL. The CDR3 runs 16 residues. CDR3: CASSQLASLSYNEQFF. The CDR3, as DNA: TGCGCCAGCAGCCAATTAGCGTCTCTGTCCTACAATGAGCAGTTCTTC.

The V gene is TRBV6-5, the J gene TRBJ1-6; D may be TRBD1 (5 bases). Trimming shortened V by 0 bases and J by 5 bases, and 8 bases separated the two germline ends. CDR1 is MNHEY and CDR2 is SVGAGI in the germline V gene. The CDR3 loop spans 15 amino acids. The CDR3 protein is CASSYSGGDNSPLHF. CDR3 nucleotide sequence: TGTGCCAGCAGTTACTCAGGAGGGGATAATTCACCCCTCCACTTT.

V usage is TRBV2 and J usage is TRBJ2-3; D not resolved. Trimming removed 3 bases at V and 0 bases at J, with 10 bases between. The CDR3 consists of 15 residues. The germline CDR1 and CDR2 sequences are SNHLY and FYNNEI. The CDR3 protein is CASSDWSTSTDTQYF. The CDR3 region has the DNA TGTGCCAGCAGTGACTGGAGTACGAGCACAGATACGCAGTATTTT.

This clone appeared a single time. The chain links TRBV2 to TRBJ1-3; D unclear. The CDR3 has 14 amino acids. CDR1 SNHLY and CDR2 FYNNEI come from the germline V gene. The V end lost 7 bases, the J end lost 0 bases, and 10 bases lay between the germline ends. This CDR3 reads CASIGVASGNTIYF. CDR3 nucleotide sequence: TGTGCCAGCATTGGAGTTGCCTCTGGAAACACCATATATTTT. Filled out from reference TRBV2 and TRBJ1-3, the complete variable domain reads EPEVTQTPSHQVTQMGQEVILRCVPISNHLYFYWYRQILGQKVEFLVSFYNNEISEKSEIFDDQFSVERPDGSNFTLKIRSTKLEDSAMYFCASIGVASGNTIYFGEGSWLTVV.

This sequence joins TRBV7-9 and TRBJ2-7; no firm D call. This CDR3 is 14 amino acids long. Germline V gene sequence: CDR1 SEHNR, CDR2 FQNEAQ (reference sequence). V lost 5 bases to trimming and J lost 2 bases, with 13 bases between them. Here the CDR3 reads CASSMNTPPYEQYF. The CDR3, as DNA: TGTGCCAGCAGCATGAACACCCCTCCCTACGAGCAGTACTTC. The whole variable domain, remainder taken from reference TRBV7-9 and TRBJ2-7, is DTGVSQNPRHKITKRGQNVTFRCDPISEHNRLYWYRQTLGQGPEFLTYFQNEAQLEKSRLLSDRFSAERPKGSFSTLEIQRTEQGDSAMYLCASSMNTPPYEQYFGPGTRLTVT.

This clone showed up just once. This chain links TRBV19 with TRBJ1-3; D is perhaps TRBD1 (6 bases). Trimming shortened V by 5 bases and J by 8 bases, and 13 bases separated the two germline ends. From germline, CDR1 is LNHDA and CDR2 SQIVND (reference sequence). CDR3 length: 13 amino acids. The CDR3 region is CASSPWDIYTIYF. The CDR3 DNA sequence: TGTGCCAGTAGTCCCTGGGACATTTACACCATATATTTT.

The CDR3 region is CASSLVRGPFEQYF. The CDR3 DNA reads as TGTGCCAGCAGCTTAGTTAGGGGCCCCTTCGAGCAGTACTTC. The chain joins TRBV7-2 to TRBJ2-7, with a tentative D call TRBD1 (5 bases). The CDR3 contains 14 residues. Trimming left V 1 base short and J 6 bases short, with 13 bases between. The germline gives CDR1 SGHTA, CDR2 FQGNSA.

This chain connects TRBV25-1 to TRBJ1-4, with a weak D call TRBD1 (6 bases). The CDR3 runs 16 residues. Looked up from germline, CDR1 is MGHDK and CDR2 is SYGVNS. V was pared by 6 bases and J by 2 bases, with 16 bases between. CDR3 nucleotide sequence: TGTGCCAGCAGCCATCTAGGGGGGGGCACTAATGAAAAACTGTTTTTT. Translation gives CASSHLGGGTNEKLFF.

V gene TRBV5-6 combines with J gene TRBJ2-3; the D is unclear. The CDR3 spans 11 residues. The germline V gene encodes CDR1 SGHDT and CDR2 YYEEEE. Trimming shortened V by 2 bases and J by 6 bases, and 4 bases separated the two germline ends. CDR3 region: CASSLADTQYF. The DNA of the CDR3 is TGTGCCAGCAGCTTAGCGGATACGCAGTATTTT.

The chain employs TRBV6-6 and TRBJ2-7; no definite D call. V was pared by 2 bases and J by 4 bases, with 9 bases between. This CDR3 comprises 13 residues. In germline, CDR1 is MNHNY, CDR2 SVGAGI (reference sequence). In DNA, the CDR3 is TGTGCCAGCAGTTACGCGGCTATGTACGAGCAGTACTTC. Translating gives CASSYAAMYEQYF.

The chain recombines TRBV6-1 with TRBJ1-4; unclear D gene. Deletions cut 2 bases from V and 14 bases from J, with 12 bases between. This CDR3 region has 12 residues. Germline V CDR1 and CDR2: MNHNS, SASEGT. The chain's CDR3 is CASSEMESFLFF. The CDR3 nucleotides read TGTGCCAGCAGTGAAATGGAGTCTTTCCTGTTTTTT.

With regard to this clone: This sample includes further DNA sequences coding for the same CDR3. The rearrangement links TRBV5-1 to TRBJ2-7; 7 positions match TRBD1. CDR1 and CDR2 (germline): SGHRS, YFSETQ. This CDR3 region has 14 residues. V was pared by 0 bases and J by 3 bases, with 3 bases of the junction left unmatched. The CDR3 DNA follows: TGCGCCAGCAGCTTGGGCCAGGGGGTCTACGAGCAGTACTTC. Translating it yields CASSLGQGVYEQYF.